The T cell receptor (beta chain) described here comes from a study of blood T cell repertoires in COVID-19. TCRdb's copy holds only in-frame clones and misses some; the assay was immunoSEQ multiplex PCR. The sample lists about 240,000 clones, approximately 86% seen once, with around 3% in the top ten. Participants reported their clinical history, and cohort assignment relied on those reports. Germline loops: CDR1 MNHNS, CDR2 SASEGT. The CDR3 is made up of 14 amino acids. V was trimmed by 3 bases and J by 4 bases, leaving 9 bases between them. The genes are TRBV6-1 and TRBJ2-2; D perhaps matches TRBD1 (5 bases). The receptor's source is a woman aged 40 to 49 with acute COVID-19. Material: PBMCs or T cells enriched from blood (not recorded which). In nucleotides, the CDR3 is TGTGCCAGCAGTGAGTCAGGGCGCACCGGGGAGCTGTTTTTT. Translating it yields CASSESGRTGELFF.